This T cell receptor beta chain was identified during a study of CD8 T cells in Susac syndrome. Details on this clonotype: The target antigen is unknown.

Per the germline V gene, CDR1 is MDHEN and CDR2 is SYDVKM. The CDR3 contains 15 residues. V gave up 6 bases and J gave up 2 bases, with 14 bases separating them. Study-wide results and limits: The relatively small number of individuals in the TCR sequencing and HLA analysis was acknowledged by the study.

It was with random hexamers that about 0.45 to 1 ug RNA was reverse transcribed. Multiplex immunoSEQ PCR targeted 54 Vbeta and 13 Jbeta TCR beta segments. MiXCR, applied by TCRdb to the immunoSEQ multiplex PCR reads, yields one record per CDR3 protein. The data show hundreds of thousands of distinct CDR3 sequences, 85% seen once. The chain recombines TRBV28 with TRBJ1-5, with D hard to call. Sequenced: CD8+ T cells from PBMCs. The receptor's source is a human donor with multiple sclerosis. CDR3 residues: CASSPGLGGNQPQHF. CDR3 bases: TGTGCCAGCAGCCCCGGACTGGGAGGCAATCAGCCCCAGCATTTT.